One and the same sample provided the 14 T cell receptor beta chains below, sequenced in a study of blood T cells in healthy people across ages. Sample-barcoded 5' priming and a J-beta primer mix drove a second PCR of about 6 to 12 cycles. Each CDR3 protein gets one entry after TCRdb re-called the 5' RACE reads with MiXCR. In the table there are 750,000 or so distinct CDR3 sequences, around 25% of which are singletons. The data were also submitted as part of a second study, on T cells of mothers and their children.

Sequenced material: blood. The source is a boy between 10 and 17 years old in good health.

CDR3 sequence reads: CASSQPKAGYSTDTQYF. Here the CDR3 DNA reads TGCGCCAGCAGCCAACCCAAAGCGGGATACAGCACAGATACGCAGTATTTT. V usage is TRBV4-1 and J usage is TRBJ2-3; 7 bases are a match to TRBD2. This CDR3 has 17 residues. The junction had 8 bases not matched to a gene; V was cut back by 2 bases and J by 0 bases. The germline V gene encodes CDR1 MGHRA and CDR2 YSYEKL.

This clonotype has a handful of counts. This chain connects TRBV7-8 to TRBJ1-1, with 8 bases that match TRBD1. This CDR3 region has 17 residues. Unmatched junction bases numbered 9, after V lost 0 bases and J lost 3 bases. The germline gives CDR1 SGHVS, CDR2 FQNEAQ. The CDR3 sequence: CASSLALRQGKDTEAFF. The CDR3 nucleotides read TGTGCCAGCAGCTTAGCCCTACGACAGGGGAAAGACACTGAAGCTTTCTTT.

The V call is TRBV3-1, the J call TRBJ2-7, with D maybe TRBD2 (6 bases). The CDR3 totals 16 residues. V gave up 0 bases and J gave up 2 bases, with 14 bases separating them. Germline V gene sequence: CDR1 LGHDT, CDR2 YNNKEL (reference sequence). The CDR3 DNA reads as TGTGCCAGCAGCCAAGATCTAGCGACTAGTACCTACGAGCAGTACTTC. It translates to CASSQDLATSTYEQYF.

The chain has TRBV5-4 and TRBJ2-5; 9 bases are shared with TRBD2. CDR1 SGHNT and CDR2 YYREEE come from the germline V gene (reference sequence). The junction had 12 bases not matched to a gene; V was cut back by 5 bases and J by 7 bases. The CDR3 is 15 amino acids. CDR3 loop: CASSLGTSNLGTQYF. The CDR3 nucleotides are TGTGCCAGCAGTTTAGGGACTAGCAATCTGGGGACCCAGTACTTC.

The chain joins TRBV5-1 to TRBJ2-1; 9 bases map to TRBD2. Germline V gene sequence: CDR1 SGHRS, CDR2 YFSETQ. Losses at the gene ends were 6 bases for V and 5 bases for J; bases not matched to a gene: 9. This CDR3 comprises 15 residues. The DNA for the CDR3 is TGCGCCAGCAACCGGAAGGCTAGCGGGGACAATGAGCAGTTCTTC. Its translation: CASNRKASGDNEQFF.

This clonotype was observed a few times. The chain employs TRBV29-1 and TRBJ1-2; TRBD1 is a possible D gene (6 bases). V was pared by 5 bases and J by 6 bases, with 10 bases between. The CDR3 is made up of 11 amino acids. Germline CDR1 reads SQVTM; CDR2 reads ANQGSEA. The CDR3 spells CSVQTGNGYTF. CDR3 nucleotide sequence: TGCAGCGTTCAAACAGGGAATGGCTACACCTTC.

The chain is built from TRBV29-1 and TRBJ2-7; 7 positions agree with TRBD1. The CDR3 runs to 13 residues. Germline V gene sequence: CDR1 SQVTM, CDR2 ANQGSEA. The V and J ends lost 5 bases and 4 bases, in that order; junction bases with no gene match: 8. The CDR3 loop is CSVLDRVGYEQYF. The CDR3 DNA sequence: TGCAGCGTTCTTGACAGGGTCGGATACGAGCAGTACTTC.

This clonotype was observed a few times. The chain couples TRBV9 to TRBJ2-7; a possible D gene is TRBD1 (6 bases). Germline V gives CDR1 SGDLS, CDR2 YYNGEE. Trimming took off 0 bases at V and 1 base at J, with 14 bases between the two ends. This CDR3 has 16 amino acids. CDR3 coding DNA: TGTGCCAGCAGCGTAGACACGACAGGTAATTCCTACGAGCAGTACTTC. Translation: CASSVDTTGNSYEQYF.

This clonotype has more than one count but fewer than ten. In DNA form, the CDR3 reads TGTGCCAGCAGCGTAGTAGGCCTGAACACTGAAGCTTTCTTT. It encodes CASSVVGLNTEAFF. The chain has TRBV9 and TRBJ1-1; no clear D. The length of the CDR3 is 14 residues. Trimming shortened V by 0 bases and J by 0 bases, and 6 bases separated the two germline ends. The germline V gene has CDR1 SGDLS and CDR2 YYNGEE. The whole variable domain, filled in from reference TRBV9 and TRBJ1-1, reads DSGVTQTPKHLITATGQRVTLRCSPRSGDLSVYWYQQSLDQGLQFLIQYYNGEERAKGNILERFSAQQFPDLHSELNLSSLELGDSALYFCASSVVGLNTEAFFGQGTRLTVV.

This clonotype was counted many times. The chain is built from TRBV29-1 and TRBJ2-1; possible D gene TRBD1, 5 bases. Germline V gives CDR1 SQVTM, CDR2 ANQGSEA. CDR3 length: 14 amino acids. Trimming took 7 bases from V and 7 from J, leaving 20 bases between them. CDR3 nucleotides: TGCAGCGCCGCAGGGCAGGGTGCGACAAATGAGCAGTTCTTC. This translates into CSAAGQGATNEQFF.

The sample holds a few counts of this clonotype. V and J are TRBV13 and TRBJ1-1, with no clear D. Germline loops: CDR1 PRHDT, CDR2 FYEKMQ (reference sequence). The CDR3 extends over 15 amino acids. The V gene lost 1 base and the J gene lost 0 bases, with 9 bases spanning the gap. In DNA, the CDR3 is TGTGCCAGCAGCTTAGTGCGGGTTGTGAACACTGAAGCTTTCTTT. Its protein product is CASSLVRVVNTEAFF.

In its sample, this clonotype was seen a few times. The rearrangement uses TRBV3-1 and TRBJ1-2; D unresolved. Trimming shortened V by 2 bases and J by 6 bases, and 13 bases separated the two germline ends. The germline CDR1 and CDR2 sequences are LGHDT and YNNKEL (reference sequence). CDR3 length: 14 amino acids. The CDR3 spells CASSQTAGRNGYTF. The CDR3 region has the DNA TGTGCCAGCAGCCAAACGGCGGGGAGGAATGGCTACACCTTC.

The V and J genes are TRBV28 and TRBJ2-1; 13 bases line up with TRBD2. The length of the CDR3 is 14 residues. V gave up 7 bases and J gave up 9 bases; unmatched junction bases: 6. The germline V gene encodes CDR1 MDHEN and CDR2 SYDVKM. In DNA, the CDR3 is TGTGCCAGCAATCCCGGGACTAGCGGGATTGAGCAGTTCTTC. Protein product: CASNPGTSGIEQFF.

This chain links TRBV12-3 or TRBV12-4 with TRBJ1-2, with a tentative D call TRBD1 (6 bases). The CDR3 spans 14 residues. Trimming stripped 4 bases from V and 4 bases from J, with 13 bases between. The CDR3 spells CASSYGGQGYGYTF. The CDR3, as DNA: TGTGCCAGCAGTTATGGGGGGCAAGGCTATGGCTACACCTTC.